Shown below are 30 T cell receptor beta chains from a single sample sequenced in a study of T cells in localized non-small cell lung cancer. TCRdb's table, derived via immunoSEQ multiplex PCR, lists solely in-frame clones and lacks some. The data contain about 52,000 clones, more than 80% of them singletons. The sample was peripheral blood, taken before any cancer treatment. Receptors were obtained from an older male donor with stage III squamous cell lung carcinoma.

The chain links TRBV6-5 to TRBJ2-1; D is perhaps TRBD2 (7 bases). Trimming removed 5 bases from V and 0 bases from J, with 11 bases in between. CDR1 is MNHEY and CDR2 is SVGAGI in the germline V gene. The CDR3 consists of 15 residues. CDR3 in amino acids: CASSRGARSYNEQFF. The DNA of the CDR3 is TGTGCCAGCAGTCGGGGGGCGCGCTCCTACAATGAGCAGTTCTTC.

The chain employs TRBV11-2 and TRBJ2-5; D might be TRBD1 (6 bases). This CDR3 is built from 15 residues. V was clipped by 1 base and J by 6 bases, with 15 bases between them. The germline gives CDR1 SGHAT, CDR2 FQNNGV. The CDR3 protein is CASSLGQNRAKTQYF. The DNA for the CDR3 is TGTGCCAGCAGCTTAGGCCAGAACAGGGCTAAGACCCAGTACTTC. Supplemented by reference TRBV11-2 and TRBJ2-5, the full variable domain reads EAGVAQSPRYKIIEKRQSVAFWCNPISGHATLYWYQQILGQGPKLLIQFQNNGVVDDSQLPKDRFSAERLKGVDSTLKIQPAKLEDSAVYLCASSLGQNRAKTQYFGPGTRLLVL.

The J gene is TRBJ1-2, the V gene TRBV6-4, with D perhaps matching TRBD1 (6 bases). The germline V gene has CDR1 MRHNA and CDR2 SNTAGT. The CDR3 totals 13 residues. V gave up 3 bases and J gave up 4 bases, with 9 bases separating them. The CDR3 DNA sequence: TGTGCCAGCAGTGATCCACAGGGCTATGGCTACACCTTC. Amino acid sequence: CASSDPQGYGYTF.

This chain connects TRBV7-9 to TRBJ2-3; D is possibly TRBD2 (7 bases). V lost 5 bases to trimming and J lost 4 bases, with 16 bases between them. CDR1 is SEHNR and CDR2 is FQNEAQ in the germline V gene (reference sequence). The length of the CDR3 is 15 residues. CDR3 bases: TGTGCCAGCAGCCCTCGTACCGGGGGGCCAGATACGCAGTATTTT. Its translation is CASSPRTGGPDTQYF. The whole variable domain, remainder taken from reference TRBV7-9 and TRBJ2-3, is DTGVSQNPRHKITKRGQNVTFRCDPISEHNRLYWYRQTLGQGPEFLTYFQNEAQLEKSRLLSDRFSAERPKGSFSTLEIQRTEQGDSAMYLCASSPRTGGPDTQYFGPGTRLTVL.

The chain links TRBV6-1 to TRBJ2-2; possible D gene TRBD2, 5 bases. Trimming removed 6 bases at V and 5 bases at J, with 13 bases between. The V gene's germline CDR1 is MNHNS and CDR2 SASEGT. The length of the CDR3 is 14 residues. CDR3 residues: CASRPGAVTGELFF. Written as DNA, the CDR3 is TGTGCCAGCAGGCCAGGAGCGGTTACCGGGGAGCTGTTTTTT.

V gene TRBV9 combines with J gene TRBJ2-4; D is possibly TRBD1 or TRBD2 (7 bases each). Germline V CDR1 and CDR2: SGDLS, YYNGEE. The CDR3 covers 15 residues. The V end lost 4 bases, the J end lost 7 bases, and 18 bases lay between the germline ends. CDR3 amino acids: CASSHPGTAGNIQYF. CDR3 DNA: TGTGCCAGCAGCCATCCCGGGACAGCGGGGAACATTCAGTACTTC.

This CDR3 reads CSVGLAGANNEQFF. The DNA of the CDR3 is TGCAGCGTCGGACTAGCGGGAGCCAACAATGAGCAGTTCTTC. The gene calls are TRBV29-1 and TRBJ2-1, with 13 bases identical to TRBD2. The germline gives CDR1 SQVTM, CDR2 ANQGSEA. This CDR3 region has 14 residues. V trimming: 6 bases; J trimming: 5 bases; junction bases outside the gene matches: 4.

This rearrangement joins TRBV6-5 to TRBJ2-7; 7 bases line up with TRBD1. The CDR3 is 13 residues long. CDR1 is MNHEY, CDR2 SVGAGI, per germline. Trimming at V came to 6 bases and at J to 7 bases, leaving 9 bases not matched to a gene. The CDR3 protein is CASRGQGVGEQYF. As DNA, the CDR3 is TGTGCCAGCAGAGGGCAGGGGGTGGGTGAGCAGTACTTC.

The gene calls are TRBV18 and TRBJ2-3; D gene uncertain. V dropped 0 bases and J dropped 0 bases, with 10 bases sitting between them. The CDR3 consists of 16 residues. In germline, CDR1 is KGHSH, CDR2 LQKENI. The DNA for the CDR3 is TGTGCCAGCTCACCACCTGGGCTGGGAAGCACAGATACGCAGTATTTT. Translating it yields CASSPPGLGSTDTQYF.

This rearrangement joins TRBV6-5 to TRBJ1-2; D is perhaps TRBD1 (6 bases). CDR1 MNHEY and CDR2 SVGAGI come from the germline V gene. The CDR3 contains 16 residues. Trimming left V 0 bases short and J 4 bases short, with 15 bases between. Here the CDR3 reads CASSYSGGSTSYGYTF. The CDR3, as DNA: TGTGCCAGCAGTTACTCGGGGGGCTCCACCTCCTATGGCTACACCTTC.

J is TRBJ2-7 and V is TRBV30; 7 bases line up with TRBD2. The V gene end was trimmed by 1 base and the J gene end by 4 bases; junction bases not matched to a gene: 10. Germline V CDR1 and CDR2: GTSNPN, SVGIG (reference sequence). The CDR3 is made up of 15 amino acids. CDR3 nucleotide sequence: TGTGCCTGGAGTGGGGGGAGCGGGAACCTATACGAGCAGTACTTC. This gives the protein CAWSGGSGNLYEQYF. The variable domain in full, with the rest retrieved from reference TRBV30 and TRBJ2-7, is SQTIHQWPATLVQPVGSPLSLECTVEGTSNPNLYWYRQAAGRGLQLLFYSVGIGQISSEVPQNLSASRPQDRQFILSSKKLLLSDSGFYLCAWSGGSGNLYEQYFGPGTRLTVT.

There are a few counts of this clone. The chain has TRBV7-8 and TRBJ2-7; 8 nucleotides match TRBD2. This CDR3 contains 15 residues. Losses at the gene ends were 1 base for V and 3 bases for J; bases not matched to a gene: 5. CDR1 and CDR2 from the germline V gene are SGHVS and FQNEAQ. Here the CDR3 DNA reads TGTGCCAGCAGCTTAGTAGCGGGAACCGGCTACGAGCAGTACTTC. Translation: CASSLVAGTGYEQYF.

Comment on this clone: It differs at one base from a far larger clone, so likely a read error. This chain links TRBV5-1 with TRBJ2-1; D is uncertain. V dropped 4 bases and J dropped 0 bases, with 11 bases sitting between them. This CDR3 has 15 amino acids. Germline CDR1 and CDR2: SGHRS and YFSETQ. CDR3 sequence reads: CASSQELSSYNEQFF. In nucleotides, the CDR3 is TGCGCCAGCAGCCAAGAACTCAGCTCCTACAATGAGCAGTTCTTC.

The chain employs TRBV9 and TRBJ2-1; D call uncertain. CDR3 length equals 14 residues. Germline values: CDR1 SGDLS, CDR2 YYNGEE. Trimming shortened V by 2 bases and J by 2 bases, and 8 bases separated the two germline ends. CDR3 sequence: CASSVGVAYNEQFF. As DNA, the CDR3 is TGTGCCAGCAGCGTCGGCGTCGCCTACAATGAGCAGTTCTTC.

CDR3 residues: CASSLEYSNYGYTF. The CDR3 coding sequence is TGTGCCAGCAGCTTGGAGTACTCTAACTATGGCTACACCTTC. The J gene is TRBJ1-2, the V gene TRBV7-2, with D uncertain. This CDR3 spans 14 amino acids. The V end was cut by 3 bases, the J end by 0 bases, with 8 bases between. CDR1 is SGHTA, CDR2 FQGNSA, per germline.

J is TRBJ2-7 and V is TRBV27; TRBD1 agrees at 8 bases. The V gene's germline CDR1 is MNHEY and CDR2 SMNVEV (reference sequence). The CDR3 sequence is 14 residues long. J gave up 2 bases and V 6 bases, and 6 bases lay outside the gene matches. This chain's CDR3 is CASSYGQGAYEQYF. The DNA for the CDR3 is TGTGCCAGCAGCTACGGACAGGGAGCCTACGAGCAGTACTTC.

The rearrangement joins TRBV6-6 to TRBJ1-2; D gene unclear. Germline V gene data show CDR1 as MNHNY and CDR2 as SVGAGI (reference sequence). Trimming removed 5 bases from V and 4 bases from J, with 11 bases in between. CDR3 length: 13 amino acids. The CDR3 loop is CASSLAQIYGYTF. CDR3 sequence (DNA): TGTGCCAGCAGTCTAGCCCAGATCTATGGCTACACCTTC.

The chain has TRBV21-1 and TRBJ2-1. TRBV21-1 corresponds to a pseudogene. The CDR3 length is 14 residues. CDR3 bases: TGTGCCAGCAGCAAAACAAGACGTGGGAATGAGCAGTTCTTC. It is translated as CASSKTRRGNEQFF.

The chain has TRBV4-1 and TRBJ1-1; possible D gene TRBD1, 5 bases. The CDR3 has 14 residues. Germline V gene lookup returns CDR1 MGHRA and CDR2 YSYEKL. V lost 4 bases and J lost 3, with 12 bases in between. CDR3 nucleotides: TGCGCCAGCAGCCGATTAGGGGAGTACACTGAAGCTTTCTTT. This translates into CASSRLGEYTEAFF.

This clone was seen only once. V and J are TRBV7-9 and TRBJ2-2, with D perhaps TRBD2 (5 bases). With 7 bases removed from V and 2 bases from J, the gap between germline ends came to 17 bases. This CDR3 contains 16 residues. Germline V gene data show CDR1 as SEHNR and CDR2 as FQNEAQ (reference sequence). In DNA, the CDR3 is TGTGCCAGCAAGGTTCCGGGGAACATTAACACCGGGGAGCTGTTTTTT. As protein: CASKVPGNINTGELFF. The full variable domain, in which reference TRBV7-9 and TRBJ2-2 provide the parts outside the CDR3, is DTGVSQNPRHKITKRGQNVTFRCDPISEHNRLYWYRQTLGQGPEFLTYFQNEAQLEKSRLLSDRFSAERPKGSFSTLEIQRTEQGDSAMYLCASKVPGNINTGELFFGEGSRLTVL.

The chain joins TRBV18 to TRBJ2-3; D call uncertain. The V gene lost 6 bases and the J gene lost 2 bases, with 15 bases spanning the gap. The CDR3 runs 15 residues. Germline V gives CDR1 KGHSH, CDR2 LQKENI. CDR3 sequence: CASSYNSGPTDTQYF. CDR3 bases: TGTGCCAGCTCCTACAACTCAGGTCCCACAGATACGCAGTATTTT.

This clone appeared a single time. The chain recombines TRBV28 with TRBJ1-1, with D uncertain. The CDR3 sequence is 14 residues long. Germline V gene lookup returns CDR1 MDHEN and CDR2 SYDVKM. Trimming left V 6 bases short and J 1 base short, with 12 bases between. CDR3 residues: CASSPGRANTEAFF. The CDR3 coding sequence is TGTGCCAGCAGCCCGGGGAGGGCGAACACTGAAGCTTTCTTT.

The genes are TRBV2 and TRBJ2-2; 11 nucleotides align to TRBD2. There are 15 residues in the CDR3. Trimming removed 6 bases from V and 3 bases from J; junction bases left unmatched: 3. The germline gives CDR1 SNHLY, CDR2 FYNNEI. The CDR3 region is CASSPGLADTGELFF. In DNA, the CDR3 is TGTGCCAGCAGCCCGGGACTAGCGGACACCGGGGAGCTGTTTTTT.

This clone showed up many times. The rearrangement joins TRBV5-1 to TRBJ2-5, with a weak D call TRBD2 (7 bases). CDR1 is SGHRS and CDR2 is YFSETQ in the germline V gene. V lost 4 bases, J lost 9 bases, and 22 bases lay in between. The CDR3 is 15 amino acids. CDR3 nucleotide sequence: TGCGCCAGCAGCCTAAGGGCCGGGGGCCGGGAGGCCCAGTACTTC. Residues: CASSLRAGGREAQYF.

This sequence joins TRBV5-1 and TRBJ1-2; no firm D call. Germline lookup yields CDR1 SGHRS and CDR2 YFSETQ. This CDR3 is built from 14 residues. Trimming removed 6 bases at V and 1 base at J, with 13 bases between. The CDR3 region has the DNA TGCGCCAGCAAATCCAGACCCTATAACTATGGCTACACCTTC. Its translation is CASKSRPYNYGYTF.

This clone is a singleton in its sample. The chain recombines TRBV5-3 with TRBJ2-7, with 8 positions matching TRBD1. TRBV5-3 is given ORF status, its function remaining uncertain. The CDR3 totals 14 residues. V lost 4 bases and J lost 5; bases outside the gene matches: 8. CDR3 region: CARSVDRGPHEQYF. CDR3 nucleotide sequence: TGTGCCAGAAGCGTAGACAGGGGCCCCCACGAGCAGTACTTC.

The chain joins TRBV5-1 to TRBJ1-2, with 8 bases fitting TRBD1. Per the germline V gene, CDR1 is SGHRS and CDR2 is YFSETQ. Trimming cost V 0 bases and J 8 bases; bases outside gene matches: 12. The CDR3 contains 16 residues. The CDR3 DNA is TGCGCCAGCAGCTTGGGGGGGACAGGAGGACTAGCGGGCTACACCTTC. Amino acids: CASSLGGTGGLAGYTF.

This clone was detected only a few times. The rearrangement uses TRBV18 and TRBJ1-2, with 7 bases aligning to TRBD1. The CDR3 consists of 14 residues. Per the germline V gene, CDR1 is KGHSH and CDR2 is LQKENI. The junction had 9 bases not matched to a gene; V was cut back by 5 bases and J by 6 bases. The CDR3 spells CASSGQGGLDGYTF. In DNA, the CDR3 is TGTGCCAGCTCAGGGCAGGGGGGATTGGATGGCTACACCTTC.

The genes are TRBV18 and TRBJ1-5; TRBD1 matches at 9 bases. Looked up from germline, CDR1 is KGHSH and CDR2 is LQKENI. This CDR3 has 16 residues. Trimming removed 6 bases from V and 5 bases from J; junction bases left unmatched: 11. CDR3 sequence reads: CASSYKTGGAYQPQHF. In nucleotides, the CDR3 is TGTGCCAGCTCGTACAAAACAGGGGGCGCGTATCAGCCCCAGCATTTT.

This clone was recorded once. This sequence joins TRBV27 and TRBJ1-6; TRBD1 is a possible D gene (6 bases). Germline CDR1 and CDR2: MNHEY and SMNVEV (reference sequence). The V end was cut by 5 bases, the J end by 7 bases, with 15 bases between. The CDR3 totals 15 residues. The CDR3 DNA is TGTGCCAGCAGTCCCTTACAGGGTTTGAATTCACCCCTCCACTTT. Its translation is CASSPLQGLNSPLHF.